This T cell receptor beta chain was recovered during a study of OX40 agonist ivuxolimab in advanced cancers. Findings of the study overall: Clonal expansion from baseline to week 6 occurred in both CD4+ and CD8+ T cells.

Repertoires were generated with immunoSEQ multiplex PCR, while TCRdb's copy carries only in-frame clones and drops some. The table shows 45,000 to 65,000 clones, with around 91% occurring only once. Patients were ruled out by autoimmune disease history or systemic immunosuppression. Trimming took 2 bases from V and 1 from J, leaving 8 bases between them. This CDR3 spans 14 amino acids. From germline, CDR1 is SGHVT and CDR2 SQSDAQ. With respect to this clone: As yet, its antigen is unknown.

The clonotype was recovered from an adult with an advanced solid tumor such as melanoma, head and neck, liver or kidney cancer. The chain couples TRBV7-4 to TRBJ1-2, with D hard to call. Source: CD4+ or CD8+ T cells sorted from blood, taken in a trial of the OX40 agonist ivuxolimab. CDR3 sequence: CASSLYNNNYGYTF. In DNA, the CDR3 is TGTGCCAGCAGCTTATACAACAATAACTATGGCTACACCTTC.